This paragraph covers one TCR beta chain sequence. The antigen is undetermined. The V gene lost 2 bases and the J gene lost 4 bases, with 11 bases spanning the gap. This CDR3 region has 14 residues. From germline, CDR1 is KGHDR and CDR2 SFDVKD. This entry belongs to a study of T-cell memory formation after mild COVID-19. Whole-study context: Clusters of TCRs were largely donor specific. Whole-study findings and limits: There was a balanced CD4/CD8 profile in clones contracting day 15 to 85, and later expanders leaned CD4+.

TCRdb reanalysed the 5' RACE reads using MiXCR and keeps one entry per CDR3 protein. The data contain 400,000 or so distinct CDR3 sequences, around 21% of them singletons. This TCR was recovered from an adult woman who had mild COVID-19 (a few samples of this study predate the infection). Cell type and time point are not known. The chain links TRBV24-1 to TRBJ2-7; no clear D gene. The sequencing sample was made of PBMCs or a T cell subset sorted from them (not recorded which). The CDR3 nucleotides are TGTGCCACCAGTGATTCGACCGGACCGTACGAGCAGTACTTC. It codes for CATSDSTGPYEQYF.